Listed below are T cell receptor beta chains from one sample, sequenced in a study of blood T cells in healthy people across ages. Each CDR3 protein gets one entry after TCRdb re-called the 5' RACE reads with MiXCR. Found here are 650,000 to 1,000,000 distinct CDR3 sequences, under 40% of them singletons; the top ten hold 10% to 15%. Sample: blood. The source is a man younger than 35 in good health. The CDR3 runs from the conserved cysteine through the conserved F or W. A D gene is named only where the DNA matches it firmly. The size of a clone is reported for some rows only, either as once, few or many, or as a class for expanded clones.

clone size	D gene	J gene	V gene	CDR3 DNA	CDR3 protein
few	TRBD1	TRBJ1-2	TRBV20-1	TGCAGTGCTAGATTGGGACAGGGGTACTATGGCTACACCTTC	CSARLGQGYYGYTF
.	.	TRBJ1-4	TRBV4-2	TGTGCCAGCAGCCAGGGAATTTGGCTGTTTTTT	CASSQGIWLFF
many	.	TRBJ2-3	TRBV2	TGTGCCAGCAACCAACCCCCCGACAGATACACAGATACGCAGTATTTT	CASNQPPDRYTDTQYF
.	.	TRBJ1-1	TRBV18	TGTGCCAGCTCACCAGTCCCCGCGGCTGAAGCTTTCTTT	CASSPVPAAEAFF
.	.	TRBJ2-2	TRBV6-6	TGTGCCAGCAGAACCGTCCCCAACACCGGGGAGCTGTTTTTT	CASRTVPNTGELFF
.	.	TRBJ2-1	TRBV5-1	TGCGCCAGCAGATCTGAGGGGGGGCCTGCGAATGAGCAGTTCTTC	CASRSEGGPANEQFF
many	.	TRBJ2-5	TRBV5-1	TGCGCCAGCAGCCCCTTCCCGGGAGAGACCCAGTACTTC	CASSPFPGETQYF
.	.	TRBJ1-2	TRBV6-2/TRBV6-3	TGTGCCAGCAACGGTGGACAGTTAAGAGGCTACACCTTC	CASNGGQLRGYTF
many	TRBD2	TRBJ2-1	TRBV5-1	TGCGCCAGCAGCTCATTAGCGGGGGACAATGAGCAGTTCTTC	CASSSLAGDNEQFF
once	.	TRBJ2-5	TRBV15	TGTGCCACCAGCAGAGATCCGTCCAATGAAGAGACCCAGTACTTC	CATSRDPSNEETQYF
many	.	TRBJ2-4	TRBV30	TGTGCCTGGAGTTCAACCCAGGGGACAAACATTCAGTACTTC	CAWSSTQGTNIQYF
.	TRBD2	TRBJ2-3	TRBV7-8	TGTGCCAGCAGCCCTAGGGGACTAGCGGGGGTAGGCACAGATACGCAGTATTTT	CASSPRGLAGVGTDTQYF
.	.	TRBJ2-5	TRBV7-2	TGTGCCAGCATCGCCTCAGGAGCCTTCCACAATGAGCAGTACTTC	CASIASGAFHNEQYF
.	TRBD1	TRBJ2-5	TRBV7-9	TGTGCCAGCAGCTTAATCGGACAGGGGTTCAATGAGCAGTACTTC	CASSLIGQGFNEQYF
few	.	TRBJ1-1	TRBV4-3	TGCGCCAGCAGCCAAGAAGGGGGACACCCGAACACTGAAGCTTTCTTT	CASSQEGGHPNTEAFF
.	TRBD1	TRBJ1-2	TRBV5-1	TGCGCCAGCAGCACACCCGGGACAGGGATAGAAAATGGCTACACCTTC	CASSTPGTGIENGYTF
.	TRBD2	TRBJ2-7	TRBV27	TGTGCCAGCAGTTTAATAGCGGGTCCCTACGAGCAGTACTTC	CASSLIAGPYEQYF
few	.	TRBJ2-3	TRBV7-2	TGTGCCAGCAGCTTGGCCGCCCCCACCCCGGATACGCAGTATTTT	CASSLAAPTPDTQYF
.	.	TRBJ1-4	TRBV5-3	TGTGCCAGAAGCTTGGACAGGAACTTGCAACTAATGAAAAACTGGTTTTTT	CARSLDRNLQLMKNWFF
.	.	TRBJ1-1	TRBV14	TGTGCCAGCAGCCGCGGGACGGCTCGGACTGAAGCTTTCTTT	CASSRGTARTEAFF
.	.	TRBJ1-4	TRBV12-3/TRBV12-4	TGTGCCAGCAGTTTAGGACGGAGGACTTTTAATGAAAAACTGTTTTTT	CASSLGRRTFNEKLFF
.	TRBD1	TRBJ1-2	TRBV5-1	TGCGCCAGCAGCCCAGGGGGCCCCCCTAACTATGGCTACACCTTC	CASSPGGPPNYGYTF
.	.	TRBJ2-5	TRBV5-4	TGTGCCAGCAGCTTGGCCAAGGGACGAGAGACCCAGTACTTC	CASSLAKGRETQYF
.	TRBD1	TRBJ2-5	TRBV29-1	TGCAGCGTTGAAGATCTGACAGGGGTGTACCAAGAGACCCAGTACTTC	CSVEDLTGVYQETQYF